These 3 T cell receptor beta chains were sequenced from one sample in a study of T cell responses to AZD1222 COVID-19 vaccine. Generated by immunoSEQ multiplex PCR, the TCRdb table keeps only in-frame clones and is missing some. The profile shows roughly 150,000 clones, nearly 95% of them singletons. The sample was peripheral blood, taken on day 0 of AZD1222 vaccination. The receptors stem from an adult in good health.

This sequence joins TRBV19 and TRBJ1-3; unclear D gene. Trimming took off 8 bases at V and 1 base at J, with 12 bases between the two ends. CDR3 length equals 14 residues. The germline gives CDR1 LNHDA, CDR2 SQIVND (reference sequence). The CDR3 protein is CASRRTGSGNTIYF. For the CDR3, the DNA is TGTGCCAGTCGCCGGACGGGGTCTGGAAACACCATATATTTT.

The rearrangement links TRBV30 to TRBJ2-1; 10 nucleotides match TRBD2. With 5 bases clipped from V and 2 bases from J, the junction kept 9 bases outside the gene matches. This CDR3 contains 16 residues. Germline-derived CDR1 and CDR2 are GTSNPN and SVGIG (reference sequence). The CDR3 DNA reads as TGTGCCTGGGACCCTAAAGCGGGAGGGACCTACAATGAGCAGTTCTTC. It is translated as CAWDPKAGGTYNEQFF.

The gene calls are TRBV19 and TRBJ2-5; D might be TRBD2 (6 bases). V was trimmed by 4 bases and J by 2 bases, leaving 8 bases between them. The CDR3 has 13 amino acids. Germline values: CDR1 LNHDA, CDR2 SQIVND (reference sequence). Here the CDR3 DNA reads TGTGCCAGTAGTAAAGGACTACAAGAGACCCAGTACTTC. Translating it yields CASSKGLQETQYF.